The clone carrying this T cell receptor (beta chain) was counted at least ten times. Its matching antigen is unknown. The data originate from a study of human T cells and chemical hapten exposure. Study-wide results and limits: Against controls, expanded TCRs gave rise to significantly more large CDR3 similarity clusters.

In TCRdb, the RACE reads were re-called with MiXCR into one record per CDR3 protein. This table has some 400,000 distinct CDR3 sequences, 4.8% appearing once. This CDR3 region has 13 residues. V lost 4 bases to trimming and J lost 3 bases, with 12 bases between them. The germline V gene has CDR1 DFQATT and CDR2 SNEGSKA (reference sequence). Stated time point: patch test 1, 2 weeks after DPC sensitization. Noted treatment: therapeutic diphenylcyclopropenone sensitization with weekly scalp DPC. Total RNA extraction was carried out from unfractionated whole blood. The V call is TRBV20-1, the J call TRBJ1-2, with D hard to call. Specimen: whole blood, collected in connection with sensitization to the hapten diphenylcyclopropenone (DPC). This sequence originates from a woman between 50 and 59 years old with alopecia areata. Some clones in this sample may be carry-over from other donors' samples. The CDR3 sequence: CSATPFIDYGYTF. DNA for the CDR3: TGCAGTGCTACGCCCTTTATAGACTATGGCTACACCTTC.